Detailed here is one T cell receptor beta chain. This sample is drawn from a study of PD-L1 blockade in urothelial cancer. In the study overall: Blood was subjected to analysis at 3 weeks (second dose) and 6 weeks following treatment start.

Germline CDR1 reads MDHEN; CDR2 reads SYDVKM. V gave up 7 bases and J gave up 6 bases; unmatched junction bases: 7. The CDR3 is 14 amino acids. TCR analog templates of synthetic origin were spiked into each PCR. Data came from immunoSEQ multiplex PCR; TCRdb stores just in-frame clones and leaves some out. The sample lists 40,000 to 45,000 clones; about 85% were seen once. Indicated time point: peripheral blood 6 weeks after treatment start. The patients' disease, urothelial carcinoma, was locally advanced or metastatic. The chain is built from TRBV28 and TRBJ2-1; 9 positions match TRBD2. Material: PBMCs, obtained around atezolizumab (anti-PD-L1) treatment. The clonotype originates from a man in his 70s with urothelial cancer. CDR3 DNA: TGTGCCAGCACCAATAGCGGGAGAGGCAATGAGCAGTTCTTC. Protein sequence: CASTNSGRGNEQFF.